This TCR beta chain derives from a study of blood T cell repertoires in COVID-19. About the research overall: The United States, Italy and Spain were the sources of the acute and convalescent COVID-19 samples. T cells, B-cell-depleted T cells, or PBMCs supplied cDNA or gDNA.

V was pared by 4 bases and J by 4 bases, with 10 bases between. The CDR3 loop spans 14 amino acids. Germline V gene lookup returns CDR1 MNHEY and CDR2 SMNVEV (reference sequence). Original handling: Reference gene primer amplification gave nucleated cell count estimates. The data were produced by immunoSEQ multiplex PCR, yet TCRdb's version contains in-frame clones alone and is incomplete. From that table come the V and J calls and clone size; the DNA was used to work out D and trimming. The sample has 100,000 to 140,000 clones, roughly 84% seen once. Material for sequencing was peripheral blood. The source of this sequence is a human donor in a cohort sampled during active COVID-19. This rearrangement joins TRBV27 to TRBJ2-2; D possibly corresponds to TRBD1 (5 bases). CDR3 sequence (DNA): TGTGCCAGCAGTTATCGGACAACCACCGGGGAGCTGTTTTTT. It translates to CASSYRTTTGELFF.